This T cell receptor beta chain appears in the sequencing data of a study of control samples from healthy donors and cancer patients. V was clipped by 4 bases and J by 1 base, with 4 bases between them. CDR1 is KGHSH, CDR2 LQKENI, per germline. This CDR3 has 12 residues. The table lists this clone with a count of one. Produced via immunoSEQ multiplex PCR; TCRdb's table is partial and in-frame only. The sample gives 110,000 to 150,000 clones, 94% of which show up once; around 13% is in the top ten. The clonotype was recovered from a man in his forties in good health. Sequencing input: blood. The chain carries TRBV18 and TRBJ1-1; no clear D gene. CDR3 nucleotides: TGTGCCAGCTCACAACAGAACACTGAAGCTTTCTTT. This gives the protein CASSQQNTEAFF.